The 32 T cell receptor beta chains reported below all come from one sample, sequenced in a study of chemoradiotherapy in HPV16-positive cancers. Using immunoSEQ multiplex PCR, the repertoire was profiled, and TCRdb retains in-frame clones only, with some absent. The sample has under 35,000 clones; around 88% are singletons. The sample consisted of blood, taken from a patient who underwent chemoradiotherapy. The source is a human donor with HPV-associated anogenital cancer.

The J gene is TRBJ2-5, the V gene TRBV6-1; TRBD1 matches 8 bases. This CDR3 has 13 amino acids. Germline V lookup: CDR1 MNHNS, CDR2 SASEGT. V shed 9 bases, J shed 1 base, and the junction held 4 bases outside the gene matches. CDR3 residues: CASGTGLQETQYF. In DNA form, the CDR3 reads TGTGCCAGTGGGACAGGACTCCAAGAGACCCAGTACTTC.

The chain joins TRBV11-2 to TRBJ1-6; tentative D call: TRBD1 (6 bases). V was clipped by 4 bases and J by 7 bases, with 11 bases between them. Germline V gives CDR1 SGHAT, CDR2 FQNNGV. The CDR3 consists of 14 residues. CDR3 nucleotide sequence: TGTGCCAGCAGCTACCCTCAGGGGAATTCACCCCTCCACTTT. Translation gives CASSYPQGNSPLHF.

The rearrangement links TRBV7-2 to TRBJ2-7, with D possibly called TRBD1 or TRBD2 (5 bases each). The CDR3 runs 15 residues. In germline, CDR1 is SGHTA, CDR2 FQGNSA. The germline V and J ends were trimmed by 5 bases and 6 bases, with 20 bases remaining between them. The CDR3 bases are TGTGCCAGCAGCGCTCTGGACATCCGGGATGGCGAGCAGTACTTC. Its protein product is CASSALDIRDGEQYF. The variable domain in full, with the rest retrieved from reference TRBV7-2 and TRBJ2-7, is GAGVSQSPSNKVTEKGKDVELRCDPISGHTALYWYRQSLGQGLEFLIYFQGNSAPDKSGLPSDRFSAERTGGSVSTLTIQRTQQEDSAVYLCASSALDIRDGEQYFGPGTRLTVT.

This chain links TRBV6-1 with TRBJ1-6; D call uncertain. Looked up from germline, CDR1 is MNHNS and CDR2 is SASEGT. This CDR3 is 14 amino acids long. With 2 bases removed from V and 8 bases from J, the gap between germline ends came to 10 bases. The CDR3 loop reads CASSEIREDSPLHF. DNA for the CDR3: TGTGCCAGCAGTGAAATTCGTGAGGATTCACCCCTCCACTTT.

This chain joins TRBV7-2 and TRBJ1-2; unclear D gene. Germline V lookup: CDR1 SGHTA, CDR2 FQGNSA. CDR3 length equals 15 residues. With 5 bases removed from V and 8 bases from J, the gap between germline ends came to 21 bases. The CDR3 nucleotides read TGTGCCAGCAGCCTCGACCGTGGAGGATCAGGAGGCTACACCTTC. Protein: CASSLDRGGSGGYTF.

V is TRBV5-1 and J is TRBJ1-4, with D perhaps matching TRBD1 (5 bases). V was clipped by 0 bases and J by 0 bases, with 12 bases between them. The CDR3 has 17 residues. Germline V gives CDR1 SGHRS, CDR2 YFSETQ. CDR3 region: CASSLGQRAATNEKLFF. The CDR3 coding sequence is TGCGCCAGCAGCTTGGGACAGCGTGCTGCAACTAATGAAAAACTGTTTTTT.

The chain carries TRBV7-8 and TRBJ2-7; D ambiguous. There are 14 residues in the CDR3. V was pared by 1 base and J by 5 bases, with 12 bases between. Germline V gene sequence: CDR1 SGHVS, CDR2 FQNEAQ. The CDR3 loop reads CASSLVTDTHEQYF. The DNA of the CDR3 is TGTGCCAGCAGCTTAGTAACCGATACCCACGAGCAGTACTTC.

CDR3 DNA: TGTGCCAGCAGCCCTACTTCTAATCAGCCCCAGCATTTT. This sequence encodes CASSPTSNQPQHF. This sequence joins TRBV28 and TRBJ1-5; the D is unclear. Trimming stripped 6 bases from V and 4 bases from J, with 10 bases between. CDR3 length: 13 amino acids. Looked up from germline, CDR1 is MDHEN and CDR2 is SYDVKM.

This chain connects TRBV9 to TRBJ2-2; 7 nucleotides agree with TRBD1. Germline lookup yields CDR1 SGDLS and CDR2 YYNGEE. The CDR3 is 18 amino acids. The ends lost 0 bases at V and 3 bases at J; junction bases unmatched: 11. The CDR3 sequence is CASSVGSDRDRYTGELFF. CDR3 nucleotides: TGTGCCAGCAGCGTAGGGTCCGACAGGGACCGTTACACCGGGGAGCTGTTTTTT.

V is TRBV15 and J is TRBJ1-5; no firm D call. The germline V gene encodes CDR1 LNHNV and CDR2 YYDKDF (reference sequence). The CDR3 totals 16 residues. Trimming shortened V by 0 bases and J by 3 bases, and 12 bases separated the two germline ends. The CDR3 DNA sequence: TGTGCCACCAGCAGAGATAGGCCAGGAATCAATCAGCCCCAGCATTTT. It translates to CATSRDRPGINQPQHF. The full variable domain, in which reference TRBV15 and TRBJ1-5 provide the parts outside the CDR3, is DAMVIQNPRYQVTQFGKPVTLSCSQTLNHNVMYWYQQKSSQAPKLLFHYYDKDFNNEADTPDNFQSRRPNTSFCFLDIRSPGLGDTAMYLCATSRDRPGINQPQHFGDGTRLSIL.

The rearrangement links TRBV28 to TRBJ2-7, with D possibly TRBD2 on 5 matching bases. V lost 3 bases and J lost 6, with 9 bases in between. The CDR3 is 12 amino acids. Germline V gene data show CDR1 as MDHEN and CDR2 as SYDVKM. CDR3: CASSLRASEQYF. CDR3 in DNA: TGTGCCAGCAGTTTGAGGGCTAGCGAGCAGTACTTC.

This sequence joins TRBV5-1 and TRBJ2-1; 11 nucleotides line up with TRBD2. The junction had 5 bases not matched to a gene; V was cut back by 9 bases and J by 6 bases. Looked up from germline, CDR1 is SGHRS and CDR2 is YFSETQ. The CDR3 is made up of 13 amino acids. The DNA of the CDR3 is TGCGCCACGAGACTAGCGGGACTCAATGAGCAGTTCTTC. It is translated as CATRLAGLNEQFF.

This clone was seen just once. The rearrangement uses TRBV7-9 and TRBJ2-3; D remains unclear. In germline, CDR1 is SEHNR, CDR2 FQNEAQ (reference sequence). Trimming took 0 bases from V and 2 from J, leaving 12 bases between them. The CDR3 is 16 residues long. The DNA of the CDR3 is TGTGCCAGCAGCTTAGCCAGACTCCAAACCACAGATACGCAGTATTTT. Its translation is CASSLARLQTTDTQYF.

The chain recombines TRBV2 with TRBJ1-5; no clear D. The CDR3 covers 14 residues. Germline assignment: CDR1 SNHLY and CDR2 FYNNEI. Between the trimmed V and J ends, which lost 3 bases and 0 bases, there was a span of 6 bases. The CDR3 here is CASSDFSSNQPQHF. The CDR3 DNA follows: TGTGCCAGCAGTGATTTCAGTAGCAATCAGCCCCAGCATTTT.

This rearrangement joins TRBV18 to TRBJ1-2, with D perhaps matching TRBD1 (6 bases). Germline-derived CDR1 and CDR2 are KGHSH and LQKENI. V was trimmed by 6 bases and J by 3 bases, leaving 11 bases between them. This CDR3 has 13 residues. CDR3 sequence (DNA): TGTGCCAGCTCTATACAGGGAGACTATGGCTACACCTTC. Its protein is CASSIQGDYGYTF.

The chain combines TRBV4-2 with TRBJ1-4, with 9 bases lining up with TRBD1. The CDR3 loop spans 17 amino acids. Trimming at V came to 4 bases and at J to 8 bases, leaving 14 bases not matched to a gene. Germline V CDR1 and CDR2: LGHNA, YNFKEQ. CDR3 region: CASSPGYGTGKEEKLFF. As DNA, the CDR3 is TGTGCCAGCAGCCCCGGCTACGGGACAGGGAAAGAGGAAAAACTGTTTTTT.

This chain joins TRBV18 and TRBJ2-3; D not resolved. CDR1 is KGHSH, CDR2 LQKENI, per germline. CDR3 length: 12 amino acids. V gave up 5 bases and J gave up 2 bases, with 5 bases separating them. The CDR3 sequence: CASSRSTDTQYF. For the CDR3, the DNA is TGTGCCAGCTCAAGGTCCACAGATACGCAGTATTTT.

This chain connects TRBV6-6 to TRBJ1-2; 7 bases match TRBD1. Germline CDR1 and CDR2: MNHNY and SVGAGI (reference sequence). The CDR3 runs to 16 residues. V lost 5 bases and J lost 0; bases outside the gene matches: 9. The CDR3 region has the DNA TGTGCCAGCAGTGTACCGGGACAGAGATCTAACTATGGCTACACCTTC. It codes for CASSVPGQRSNYGYTF.

The chain has TRBV6-1 and TRBJ1-5; the D is unclear. V dropped 4 bases and J dropped 1 base, with 5 bases sitting between them. Germline assignment: CDR1 MNHNS and CDR2 SASEGT. The CDR3 totals 13 residues. The CDR3 region is CASSVTSNQPQHF. The CDR3 region has the DNA TGTGCCAGCAGTGTTACAAGCAATCAGCCCCAGCATTTT.

The chain employs TRBV5-4 and TRBJ1-6; weak D call: TRBD1 (5 bases). V lost 4 bases and J lost 9, with 14 bases in between. The CDR3 loop spans 14 amino acids. From germline, CDR1 is SGHNT and CDR2 YYREEE (reference sequence). CDR3 residues: CASSPDQGSSPLHF. CDR3 nucleotide sequence: TGTGCCAGCAGCCCGGACCAGGGCAGTTCACCCCTCCACTTT.

V gene TRBV6-5 combines with J gene TRBJ2-5, with unresolved D. The DNA end is more similar to TRBJ2-7, so the J call may be wrong. The CDR3 runs to 14 residues. Germline V gene sequence: CDR1 MNHEY, CDR2 SVGAGI. The CDR3 DNA is TGTGCCAGCAGTTACCTCTCAAGGTCCTACGAGCAGTACTTC. Protein sequence: CASSYLSRSYEQYF.

CDR3 bases: TGTGCCAGCAGCTACCGGACAGGGGGTGACGAGCAGTACTTC. Translation: CASSYRTGGDEQYF. The chain employs TRBV11-2 and TRBJ2-7, with 10 bases matching TRBD1. The CDR3 loop spans 14 amino acids. Trimming cost V 4 bases and J 5 bases; bases outside gene matches: 5. Germline CDR1 SGHAT, CDR2 FQNNGV.

This chain uses TRBV19 with TRBJ2-5; tentatively, D is TRBD1 (5 bases). The CDR3 has 14 amino acids. Germline CDR1 LNHDA, CDR2 SQIVND (reference sequence). The V and J ends lost 1 base and 3 bases respectively, with 9 bases between them. CDR3 nucleotide sequence: TGTGCCAGTAGTATAGGGGGCTCCGAAGAGACCCAGTACTTC. This encodes CASSIGGSEETQYF.

This clone was observed once. This chain links TRBV11-1 with TRBJ1-3; no reliable D call. This CDR3 region has 14 residues. Germline CDR1 reads SGHAT; CDR2 reads FQDESV (reference sequence). Trimming removed 5 bases from V and 1 base from J, with 9 bases in between. Here the CDR3 DNA reads TGTGCCAGCAGCGCAGGTTTATCTGGAAACACCATATATTTT. It is translated as CASSAGLSGNTIYF. Together with reference TRBV11-1 and TRBJ1-3, the CDR3 gives the full variable domain: EAEVAQSPRYKITEKSQAVAFWCDPISGHATLYWYRQILGQGPELLVQFQDESVVDDSQLPKDRFSAERLKGVDSTLKIQPAELGDSAMYLCASSAGLSGNTIYFGEGSWLTVV.

This chain joins TRBV18 and TRBJ1-5; no clear D gene. V lost 0 bases and J 0 bases, leaving 3 bases between the germline ends. CDR1 is KGHSH, CDR2 LQKENI, per germline. This CDR3 spans 14 amino acids. The CDR3 is CASSPPSSNQPQHF. CDR3 DNA sequence: TGTGCCAGCTCACCACCCAGTAGCAATCAGCCCCAGCATTTT.

This chain connects TRBV5-8 to TRBJ2-1; 14 nucleotides match TRBD2. Germline CDR1 reads SGHTS; CDR2 reads YDEGEE. The CDR3 length is 17 residues. Germline trimming cut 4 bases from V and 8 bases from J; bases unmatched to any gene: 11. CDR3 in DNA: TGTGCCAGCAGCACCGGGACTAGCGGGAGTTTGGGCGATGAGCAGTTCTTC. Residues: CASSTGTSGSLGDEQFF. Based on the CDR3 plus reference TRBV5-8 and TRBJ2-1, the full variable domain is EAGVTQSPTHLIKTRGQQATLRCSPISGHTSVYWYQQALGLGLQFLLWYDEGEERNRGNFPPRFSGRQFPNYSSELNVNALELEDSALYLCASSTGTSGSLGDEQFFGPGTRLTVL.

V gene TRBV6-6 combines with J gene TRBJ2-7, with D uncertain. Germline V lookup: CDR1 MNHNY, CDR2 SVGAGI (reference sequence). CDR3 size: 13 residues. Trimming took 3 bases from V and 2 from J, leaving 8 bases between them. Here the CDR3 DNA reads TGTGCCAGCAGTTATGGGCAGACCTACGAGCAGTACTTC. As protein: CASSYGQTYEQYF.

V and J are TRBV7-2 and TRBJ1-1; D call uncertain. The CDR3 loop spans 13 amino acids. Germline lookup yields CDR1 SGHTA and CDR2 FQGNSA. Trimming took 7 bases from V and 1 from J, leaving 10 bases between them. The CDR3 DNA is TGTGCCAGCAAGAATACTGCGAACACTGAAGCTTTCTTT. Amino acids: CASKNTANTEAFF.

The chain links TRBV5-6 to TRBJ2-2; TRBD2 might be the D (6 bases). Germline V gene sequence: CDR1 SGHDT, CDR2 YYEEEE. This CDR3 comprises 15 residues. Trimming took 3 bases from V and 0 from J, leaving 9 bases between them. The CDR3 here is CASSWRGTNTGELFF. CDR3 DNA sequence: TGTGCCAGCAGCTGGAGGGGAACGAACACCGGGGAGCTGTTTTTT.

The genes are TRBV5-1 and TRBJ1-6, with D uncertain. The CDR3 totals 13 residues. The V end lost 0 bases, the J end lost 9 bases, and 7 bases lay between the germline ends. CDR1 is SGHRS and CDR2 is YFSETQ in the germline V gene. In DNA, the CDR3 is TGCGCCAGCAGCTTGGGAGCGGGTTCACCCCTCCACTTT. Its protein product is CASSLGAGSPLHF.

V is TRBV30 and J is TRBJ1-1, with D unclear. Looked up from germline, CDR1 is GTSNPN and CDR2 is SVGIG (reference sequence). V shed 0 bases and J shed 0 bases, with 2 bases lying between them. The CDR3 has 12 residues. In DNA, the CDR3 is TGTGCCTGGAGTGTTATGAACACTGAAGCTTTCTTT. Its translation: CAWSVMNTEAFF.

The gene calls are TRBV20-1 and TRBJ2-3; D is unresolved. The CDR3 runs to 11 residues. Trimming took off 6 bases at V and 10 bases at J, with 14 bases between the two ends. Germline-derived CDR1 and CDR2 are DFQATT and SNEGSKA (reference sequence). In DNA, the CDR3 is TGCAGTGCCGCCCACGAGCGATCGCAGTATTTT. This gives the protein CSAAHERSQYF.